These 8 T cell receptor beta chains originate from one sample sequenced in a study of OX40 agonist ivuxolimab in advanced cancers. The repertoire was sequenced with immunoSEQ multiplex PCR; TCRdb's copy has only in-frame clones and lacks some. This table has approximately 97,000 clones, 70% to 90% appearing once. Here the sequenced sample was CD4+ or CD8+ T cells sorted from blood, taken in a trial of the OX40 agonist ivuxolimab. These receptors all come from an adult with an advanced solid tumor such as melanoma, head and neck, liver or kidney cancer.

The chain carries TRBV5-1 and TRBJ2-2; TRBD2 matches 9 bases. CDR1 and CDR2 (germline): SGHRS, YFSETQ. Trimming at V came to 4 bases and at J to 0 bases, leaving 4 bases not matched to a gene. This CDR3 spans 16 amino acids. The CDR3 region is CASSLSGRANTGELFF. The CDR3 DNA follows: TGCGCCAGCAGCCTTAGCGGGAGAGCGAACACCGGGGAGCTGTTTTTT. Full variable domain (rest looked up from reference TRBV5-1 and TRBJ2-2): KAGVTQTPRYLIKTRGQQVTLSCSPISGHRSVSWYQQTPGQGLQFLFEYFSETQRNKGNFPGRFSGRQFSNSRSEMNVSTLELGDSALYLCASSLSGRANTGELFFGEGSRLTVL.

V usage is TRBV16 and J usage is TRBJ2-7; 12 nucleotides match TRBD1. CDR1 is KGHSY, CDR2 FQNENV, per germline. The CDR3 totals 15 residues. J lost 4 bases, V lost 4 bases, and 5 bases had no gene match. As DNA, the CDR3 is TGTGCCAGCAGCCCCGGGACAGGGGGCCAATACGAGCAGTACTTC. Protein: CASSPGTGGQYEQYF.

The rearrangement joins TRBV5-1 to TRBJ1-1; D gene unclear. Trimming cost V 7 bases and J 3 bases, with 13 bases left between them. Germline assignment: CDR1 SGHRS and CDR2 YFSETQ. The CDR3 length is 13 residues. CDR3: CASRPRIDTEAFF. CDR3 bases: TGCGCCAGCCGGCCCAGAATTGACACTGAAGCTTTCTTT.

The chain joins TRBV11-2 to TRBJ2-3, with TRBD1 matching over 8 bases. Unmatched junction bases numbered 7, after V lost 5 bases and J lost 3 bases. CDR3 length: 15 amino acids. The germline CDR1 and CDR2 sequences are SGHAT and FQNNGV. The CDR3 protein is CASSPFTGGTDTQYF. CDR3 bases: TGTGCCAGCAGCCCTTTCACAGGGGGGACAGATACGCAGTATTTT.

The CDR3 region has the DNA TGTGCCAGCAGTTACAAGGGGGGCTATGGCTACACCTTC. This sequence encodes CASSYKGGYGYTF. The V gene is TRBV6-5, the J gene TRBJ1-2; D may be TRBD1 (6 bases). Germline V gene data show CDR1 as MNHEY and CDR2 as SVGAGI. This CDR3 spans 13 amino acids. V was trimmed by 2 bases and J by 4 bases, leaving 8 bases between them.

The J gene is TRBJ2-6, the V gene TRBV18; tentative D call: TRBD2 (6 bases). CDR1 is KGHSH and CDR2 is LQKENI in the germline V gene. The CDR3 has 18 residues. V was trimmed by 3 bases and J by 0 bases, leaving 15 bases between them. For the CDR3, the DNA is TGTGCCAGCTCACCTCGTTGGGGGGAGGCCTCTGGGGCCAACGTCCTGACTTTC. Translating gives CASSPRWGEASGANVLTF.

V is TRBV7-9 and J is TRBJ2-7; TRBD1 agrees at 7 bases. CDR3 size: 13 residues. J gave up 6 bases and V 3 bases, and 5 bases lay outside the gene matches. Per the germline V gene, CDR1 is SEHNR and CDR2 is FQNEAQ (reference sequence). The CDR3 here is CASSFGGQSEQYF. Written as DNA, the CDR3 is TGTGCCAGCAGCTTTGGGGGACAGAGCGAGCAGTACTTC.

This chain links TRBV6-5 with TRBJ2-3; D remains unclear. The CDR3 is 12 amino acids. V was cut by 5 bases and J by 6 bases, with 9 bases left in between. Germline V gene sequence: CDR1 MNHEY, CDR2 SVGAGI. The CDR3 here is CASSTNADTQYF. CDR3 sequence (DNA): TGTGCCAGCAGTACCAACGCGGATACGCAGTATTTT.